This T cell receptor (beta chain) was captured in a study of cytomegalovirus exposure and HLA in healthy donors. Study-wide findings and caveats: Near-uniform donor sequencing depth was presumed by presence/absence analyses. A later analysis revealed that TCR association rates differed between HLA loci, peaking at DRB1 and bottoming out at HLA-C. Most sequenced TCRs were rare (though some public TCRs occurred in many donors).

This CDR3 has 18 residues. The ends lost 5 bases at V and 5 bases at J; junction bases unmatched: 15. Germline V lookup: CDR1 SGHRS, CDR2 YFSETQ. Researchers ran the PCR with 60 Vbeta and 13 Jbeta primers. Sequencing was performed with immunoSEQ multiplex PCR; in TCRdb, only in-frame clones are kept and a portion is missing. The sample lists about 76,000 clones, 65% to 85% occurring once. There are a few counts of this clone. The antigen is not known. The V gene is TRBV5-1, the J gene TRBJ2-5; 13 nucleotides match TRBD2. The sequenced sample consisted of PBMCs. The source of this sequence is a man in his sixties in good health and CMV-seropositive. CDR3 sequence reads: CASRRRLAGGLYLETQYF. CDR3 coding DNA: TGCGCCAGCAGAAGACGACTAGCGGGAGGCCTATACTTGGAGACCCAGTACTTC.